The text below deals with one T cell receptor beta chain. As yet, its antigen is unknown. The data were obtained in a study of cytomegalovirus exposure and HLA in healthy donors. Study observations and caveats: CMV antigen specificity of a few CMV-associated chains was confirmed in vitro. Diagnosis of cytomegalovirus status made by the classifier reportedly showed high specificity and sensitivity. Rarity characterized most TCR sequences, yet some public TCRs appeared in many donors. The study recorded more than 150 TCR beta chains that were cytomegalovirus-associated.

This table comes from immunoSEQ multiplex PCR, and its TCRdb copy is limited to in-frame clones, with some not included. Of some 45,000 clones in the sample, about 90% are singletons; the top ten hold approximately 5.9%. The CDR3 consists of 17 residues. The V segment lost 1 base and the J segment 7 bases; nucleotides outside the gene matches: 11. Looked up from germline, CDR1 is LGHNT and CDR2 is FRNRAP. The clonotype originates from a young man in good health and CMV-seronegative. The chain combines TRBV12-5 with TRBJ1-5, with 9 bases that match TRBD1. Specimen: PBMCs. CDR3 DNA: TGTGCTAGTGGTTTGGCCCTGGGACAGGGAAAACGACAGCCCCAGCATTTT. It is translated as CASGLALGQGKRQPQHF.